Below are 9 T cell receptor beta chains sequenced from a single sample in a study of beta chain features in type 1 diabetes. The sequenced template was cDNA made from the entire isolated RNA. Sequencing was performed with immunoSEQ multiplex PCR; in TCRdb, only in-frame clones are kept and a portion is missing. The sample lists some 220,000 clones, roughly 10% occurring once. The sequencing input was central memory CD4+ T cells from blood. The receptors shown here come from a man aged 18 to 29 in good health.

The genes are TRBV6-5 and TRBJ2-6, with no clear D. Germline lookup yields CDR1 MNHEY and CDR2 SVGAGI. The ends were cut back, 4 bases at V and 1 base at J, with 11 bases in the middle. This CDR3 spans 16 amino acids. The CDR3 coding sequence is TGTGCCAGCAGTTTGAAGGCCGGGTCTGGGGCCAACGTCCTGACTTTC. Protein: CASSLKAGSGANVLTF.

The V call is TRBV29-1, the J call TRBJ1-1; TRBD1 matches at 10 bases. With V trimmed by 7 bases and J by 7 bases, 9 bases remained unmatched. The CDR3 sequence is 13 residues long. Germline CDR1 is SQVTM and CDR2 is ANQGSEA. DNA for the CDR3: TGCAGCGCCCCGGGACAGGGGTACGGTGAAGCTTTCTTT. Its protein is CSAPGQGYGEAFF.

The rearrangement uses TRBV30 and TRBJ2-5, with D possibly being TRBD2 (6 bases). The germline V gene has CDR1 GTSNPN and CDR2 SVGIG (reference sequence). This CDR3 is 14 amino acids long. Trimming pared 3 bases from V and 5 bases from J, leaving 16 bases between. CDR3 protein: CAWRVGGLGETQYF. DNA for the CDR3: TGTGCCTGGAGGGTGGGGGGACTCGGGGAGACCCAGTACTTC.

This clone was detected many times. The rearrangement uses TRBV10-3 and TRBJ1-2; D is ambiguous. The V end was cut by 7 bases, the J end by 6 bases, with 9 bases between. The CDR3 is 11 residues long. Germline assignment: CDR1 ENHRY and CDR2 SYGVKD. The CDR3 DNA sequence: TGTGCCATCACGCGAGGGAATGGCTACACCTTC. Its translation is CAITRGNGYTF.

A few counts support this clone. The chain recombines TRBV5-1 with TRBJ1-1; D perhaps matches TRBD1 (5 bases). Germline CDR1 is SGHRS and CDR2 is YFSETQ. Trimming shortened V by 3 bases and J by 3 bases, and 9 bases separated the two germline ends. CDR3 length equals 13 residues. CDR3 in amino acids: CASSSLGDTEAFF. CDR3 coding DNA: TGCGCCAGCAGCTCCTTGGGGGACACTGAAGCTTTCTTT.

Only a few counts were recorded for this clone. The chain carries TRBV2 and TRBJ1-2; D gene ambiguous. Per germline, CDR1 SNHLY and CDR2 FYNNEI. The CDR3 totals 13 residues. Trimming took 7 bases from V and 4 from J, leaving 13 bases between them. This CDR3 reads CASMEEVGYGYTF. The CDR3, as DNA: TGTGCCAGCATGGAGGAGGTCGGCTATGGCTACACCTTC.

This clone was counted many times. This rearrangement joins TRBV30 to TRBJ2-7, with D unclear. V shed 6 bases and J shed 3 bases, with 12 bases lying between them. The germline V gene has CDR1 GTSNPN and CDR2 SVGIG (reference sequence). The CDR3 covers 12 residues. CDR3 coding DNA: TGTGCCTGTAAGGAACAGCTCTACGAGCAGTACTTC. The encoded protein is CACKEQLYEQYF. Filled out from reference TRBV30 and TRBJ2-7, the complete variable domain reads SQTIHQWPATLVQPVGSPLSLECTVEGTSNPNLYWYRQAAGRGLQLLFYSVGIGQISSEVPQNLSASRPQDRQFILSSKKLLLSDSGFYLCACKEQLYEQYFGPGTRLTVT.

This clone was counted many times. The chain recombines TRBV25-1 with TRBJ2-7; the D call may be TRBD1 or TRBD2 (5 bases each). This CDR3 comprises 14 residues. CDR1 and CDR2 (germline): MGHDK, SYGVNS. V lost 4 bases and J lost 0, with 10 bases in between. The CDR3 coding sequence is TGTGCCAGCAGTGGGATTGGGACCTCCTACGAGCAGTACTTC. Protein: CASSGIGTSYEQYF.

This clone was seen a handful of times. CDR3: CASRGTGTRSNYGYTF. The CDR3 DNA is TGTGCCAGCAGGGGCACCGGGACAAGGTCTAACTATGGCTACACCTTC. V usage is TRBV7-9 and J usage is TRBJ1-2, with D perhaps TRBD1 (6 bases). The CDR3 sequence is 16 residues long. V shed 6 bases and J shed 0 bases, with 17 bases lying between them. Germline V gene data show CDR1 as SEHNR and CDR2 as FQNEAQ (reference sequence).